One sample yielded the 20 T cell receptor beta chains listed below, sequenced in a study of molecular identifiers for immune sequencing clone quantification. TCRdb ran MiXCR on the PCR reads and lists one entry per CDR3 protein. Here the sample spans roughly 630,000 distinct CDR3 sequences, around 25% being singletons. The sequenced sample was naive CD8+ T cells from blood, with Jurkat cell RNA spiked in. This sample's subset: FACS-sorted CD8+CD4-CCR7+CD45RA+ naive T cells. The receptors were gathered from a human donor in good health. Some libraries in this study had Jurkat cell RNA spiked in.

This clonotype appeared many times. The rearrangement links TRBV28 to TRBJ1-1, with 8 bases matching TRBD1. V lost 3 bases, J lost 0 bases, and 12 bases stayed unmatched. Germline V gene data show CDR1 as MDHEN and CDR2 as SYDVKM. The CDR3 covers 18 residues. DNA for the CDR3: TGTGCCAGCAGTTTGATTGCAGGGGGCATCATAATGAACACTGAAGCTTTCTTT. It specifies CASSLIAGGIIMNTEAFF.

This clonotype was picked up a small number of times. One junction end disagrees with the germline gene, perhaps due to a read error. This sequence joins TRBV7-2 and TRBJ1-2; the D is unclear. The germline gives CDR1 SGHTA, CDR2 FQGNSA. This CDR3 spans 17 amino acids. CDR3 residues: CASSLQTESLWNYGFTF. DNA for the CDR3: TGTGCCAGCAGCTTACAAACCGAGAGCCTTTGGAATTATGGCTTCACCTTC.

With respect to this clonotype: A much more abundant neighbour one base away suggests this may be a read error. The chain links TRBV30 to TRBJ2-1; tentatively, D is TRBD2 (5 bases). V was clipped by 4 bases and J by 10 bases, with 14 bases between them. This CDR3 has 12 amino acids. Germline V gives CDR1 GTSNPN, CDR2 SVGIG (reference sequence). The CDR3 reads CAWNYGVKEQFF. The CDR3 DNA reads TGTGCCTGGAATTACGGGGTCAAAGAGCAGTTCTTC.

As regards this clonotype: The conserved phenylalanine or tryptophan is not found at the CDR3 terminus, so this likely reflects a read error. This sequence joins TRBV4-1 and TRBJ2-1; D ambiguous. The V end was cut by 10 bases, the J end by 3 bases, with 13 bases between. Per the germline V gene, CDR1 is MGHRA and CDR2 is YSYEKL. This CDR3 is built from 13 residues. The CDR3 DNA sequence: TGCGCCATCATGGACCCAAACTACAATGAGCAGTTCTCC. Translated, it gives CAIMDPNYNEQFS.

As regards this clonotype: No conserved phenylalanine or tryptophan ends this CDR3, so it is likely a read error. The CDR3 region is CASSQDRNQETQYL. The DNA of the CDR3 is TGTGCCAGCAGCCAAGACAGGAACCAAGAGACCCAGTACCTC. V and J are TRBV3-1 and TRBJ2-5; D unclear. Germline values: CDR1 LGHDT, CDR2 YNNKEL (reference sequence). The CDR3 sequence is 14 residues long. Between the trimmed V and J ends, which lost 0 bases and 0 bases, there was a span of 5 bases.

The chain couples TRBV19 to TRBJ1-3; 8 nucleotides match TRBD1. With 9 bases clipped from V and 2 bases from J, the junction kept 15 bases outside the gene matches. Germline loops: CDR1 LNHDA, CDR2 SQIVND (reference sequence). CDR3 length: 17 residues. The CDR3 is CARSPWGATGAGNTIYF. Written as DNA, the CDR3 is TGTGCCAGAAGCCCCTGGGGCGCGACAGGGGCTGGAAACACCATATATTTT.

This clonotype has a count of ten or more. This sequence joins TRBV5-1 and TRBJ2-7; D is uncertain. V gave up 5 bases and J gave up 2 bases, with 11 bases separating them. Germline V gives CDR1 SGHRS, CDR2 YFSETQ. There are 13 residues in the CDR3. Here the CDR3 reads CASRTEAAYEQYF. The CDR3 DNA reads TGCGCCAGCAGGACGGAAGCAGCCTACGAGCAGTACTTC.

Ten or more counts support this clonotype. CDR3 DNA sequence: TGTGCCAGCAGCCCGGCCGCGGGGGGGCTGGCAGATACGCAGTATTTT. It yields the protein CASSPAAGGLADTQYF. This rearrangement joins TRBV7-9 to TRBJ2-3; 9 bases map to TRBD2. This CDR3 is built from 16 residues. Looked up from germline, CDR1 is SEHNR and CDR2 is FQNEAQ (reference sequence). J lost 4 bases, V lost 5 bases, and 10 bases had no gene match.

With respect to this clonotype: A much larger clone differs from this one at a single base, so this may be a read error. The rearrangement uses TRBV7-9 and TRBJ2-7; D not resolved. The germline V gene has CDR1 SEHNR and CDR2 FQNEAQ (reference sequence). This CDR3 has 13 residues. CDR3 in amino acids: CDSSYNPGYEQYF. In DNA, the CDR3 is TGTGACAGCAGCTACAATCCCGGTTACGAGCAGTACTTC.

V usage is TRBV7-6 and J usage is TRBJ2-7, with 7 bases matching TRBD1. CDR1 and CDR2 (germline): SGHVS, FNYEAQ. This CDR3 is 14 amino acids long. The ends lost 5 bases at V and 7 bases at J; junction bases unmatched: 11. CDR3 bases: TGTGCCAGCAGCGACCGGGACAGACCCCTGGAGCAGTACTTC. Encoded protein: CASSDRDRPLEQYF.

A remark on this clonotype: A read error may account for a junction end that differs from germline. The V call is TRBV19, the J call TRBJ2-3; D is undetermined. Germline V lookup: CDR1 LNHDA, CDR2 SQIVND (reference sequence). The CDR3 covers 14 residues. The CDR3 reads CAGSIVGRTDTQYF. The CDR3 DNA reads as TGTGCCGGTAGTATCGTTGGCCGCACAGATACGCAGTATTTT.

The chain couples TRBV24-1 to TRBJ2-6; perhaps TRBD1 as D (6 bases). The CDR3 is 14 amino acids. Germline V gives CDR1 KGHDR, CDR2 SFDVKD. Trimming pared 5 bases from V and 4 bases from J, leaving 8 bases between. CDR3 coding DNA: TGTGCCACCAGTGCAGGGGCCGGGGCCAACGTCCTGACTTTC. Encoded protein: CATSAGAGANVLTF.

There are a few counts of this clonotype. CDR3 in DNA: TGTGCCAGCAGCCTTTTCGGGCGGGGCAGCACAGATACGCAGTATTTT. Amino acid sequence: CASSLFGRGSTDTQYF. This chain uses TRBV11-2 with TRBJ2-3; D is possibly TRBD2 (6 bases). CDR1 SGHAT and CDR2 FQNNGV come from the germline V gene. The CDR3 has 16 residues. V dropped 5 bases and J dropped 0 bases, with 15 bases sitting between them.

CDR3 nucleotides: TGTGCCAGTAGGCAGGGGTCCGCTTCCTACAATGAGCAGTTCTTC. It translates to CASRQGSASYNEQFF. The chain uses TRBV19 and TRBJ2-1; D is perhaps TRBD1 (6 bases). Between the trimmed V and J ends, which lost 6 bases and 1 base, there was a span of 13 bases. This CDR3 region has 15 residues. Germline-derived CDR1 and CDR2 are LNHDA and SQIVND (reference sequence). Supplemented by reference TRBV19 and TRBJ2-1, the full variable domain reads DGGITQSPKYLFRKEGQNVTLSCEQNLNHDAMYWYRQDPGQGLRLIYYSQIVNDFQKGDIAEGYSVSREKKESFPLTVTSAQKNPTAFYLCASRQGSASYNEQFFGPGTRLTVL.

The count of this clonotype is one. V and J are TRBV6-5 and TRBJ2-1, with TRBD2 matching over 9 bases. The CDR3 runs to 14 residues. Per the germline V gene, CDR1 is MNHEY and CDR2 is SVGAGI. Trimming at V came to 2 bases and at J to 9 bases, leaving 5 bases not matched to a gene. CDR3 in DNA: TGTGCCAGCAGTTACGAGGCTAGCGGGATTGAGCAGTTCTTC. It specifies CASSYEASGIEQFF.

The V call is TRBV30, the J call TRBJ1-6; D might be TRBD1 (5 bases). The CDR3 has 18 residues. Germline V gene lookup returns CDR1 GTSNPN and CDR2 SVGIG (reference sequence). V lost 1 base and J lost 8, with 24 bases in between. The CDR3 here is CAWSGERGLPPPHSPLHF. In DNA, the CDR3 is TGTGCCTGGAGTGGTGAAAGGGGACTTCCCCCGCCCCATTCACCCCTCCACTTT.

The chain has TRBV2 and TRBJ2-6; a possible D gene is TRBD2 (6 bases). The CDR3 has 17 residues. CDR1 and CDR2 (germline): SNHLY, FYNNEI. V was pared by 1 base and J by 0 bases, with 10 bases between. Written as DNA, the CDR3 is TGTGCCAGCAGTGAAGTTGGCGGGATCTCTGGGGCCAACGTCCTGACTTTC. Translation gives CASSEVGGISGANVLTF.

This chain links TRBV19 with TRBJ1-4, with D unresolved. The CDR3 runs 14 residues. The germline V gene has CDR1 LNHDA and CDR2 SQIVND (reference sequence). Trimming pared 8 bases from V and 0 bases from J, leaving 10 bases between. The CDR3 sequence is CASQETATNEKLFF. The CDR3 DNA is TGTGCCAGTCAAGAGACTGCAACTAATGAAAAACTGTTTTTT.

This clonotype was counted only a few times. The chain carries TRBV20-1 and TRBJ2-7; 7 positions agree with TRBD1. The CDR3 runs to 15 residues. V lost 3 bases, J lost 5 bases, and 13 bases stayed unmatched. Germline lookup yields CDR1 DFQATT and CDR2 SNEGSKA (reference sequence). CDR3: CSARSTGSGKNEQYF. The DNA of the CDR3 is TGCAGTGCTAGGTCGACAGGGTCGGGTAAAAACGAGCAGTACTTC.

This clonotype turned up a few times. The chain uses TRBV4-3 and TRBJ2-7; 10 positions agree with TRBD1. V gave up 2 bases and J gave up 1 base; unmatched junction bases: 8. CDR3 size: 17 residues. The V gene's germline CDR1 is LGHNA and CDR2 YSLEER. The CDR3 DNA reads TGCGCCAGCAGCCAATCGTTACCGGGACAGGGGTCCTACGAGCAGTACTTC. Its protein is CASSQSLPGQGSYEQYF.